This T cell receptor beta chain is from a study of control samples from healthy donors and cancer patients. Germline V gives CDR1 KGHDR, CDR2 SFDVKD. This CDR3 has 13 residues. The ends lost 10 bases at V and 5 bases at J; junction bases unmatched: 7. Here immunoSEQ multiplex PCR was the method, and the copy in TCRdb shows in-frame clones only, minus some. Of more than 150,000 clones listed, around 93% are singletons. The sequence came from a man aged 18 to 29 in good health. Sequenced input: blood. This chain links TRBV24-1 with TRBJ1-1; 9 bases match TRBD1. The CDR3 region is CATSRTGDTEAFF. The DNA of the CDR3 is TGTGCCACATCACGGACAGGGGATACTGAAGCTTTCTTT.